Presented here are 30 T cell receptor beta chains from one specimen sequenced in a study of memory CD4+ T cells and cytomegalovirus serostatus. The sort gate was single viable CD3+CD4+CD8-CD45RO+ cells for memory CD4+ T cells. Sequencing used immunoSEQ multiplex PCR; TCRdb keeps in-frame clones, though not all of them. The table includes about 45,000 clones, just under 80% detected once. Input material: memory CD4+ T cells from blood. The receptors originated from an adult in good health and CMV-seronegative.

J is TRBJ1-2 and V is TRBV27; D perhaps matches TRBD1 (5 bases). CDR3 length: 15 residues. Trimming took 6 bases from V and 8 from J, leaving 22 bases between them. CDR1 and CDR2 (germline): MNHEY, SMNVEV (reference sequence). CDR3 bases: TGTGCCAGCAGCCCAAACGGGGGGATGAGTGGGGGCTACACCTTC. Amino acids: CASSPNGGMSGGYTF.

The genes are TRBV7-2 and TRBJ1-1; possibly TRBD1 for D (5 bases). The CDR3 sequence is 15 residues long. V was shortened by 1 base and J by 5 bases, with 14 bases between the two germline ends. Germline CDR1 reads SGHTA; CDR2 reads FQGNSA. The CDR3 here is CASSLEGAGWTEAFF. The CDR3 nucleotides read TGTGCCAGCAGCTTAGAAGGGGCAGGGTGGACTGAAGCTTTCTTT.

The chain recombines TRBV19 with TRBJ1-5; no clear D. CDR1 and CDR2 from the germline V gene are LNHDA and SQIVND (reference sequence). The CDR3 covers 15 residues. V was pared by 3 bases and J by 3 bases, with 12 bases between. CDR3 region: CASSIGGDFNQPQHF. The CDR3 DNA follows: TGTGCCAGTAGTATCGGCGGCGACTTCAATCAGCCCCAGCATTTT. Based on the CDR3 plus reference TRBV19 and TRBJ1-5, the full variable domain is DGGITQSPKYLFRKEGQNVTLSCEQNLNHDAMYWYRQDPGQGLRLIYYSQIVNDFQKGDIAEGYSVSREKKESFPLTVTSAQKNPTAFYLCASSIGGDFNQPQHFGDGTRLSIL.

V and J are TRBV19 and TRBJ2-1; tentative D call: TRBD2 (6 bases). CDR3 size: 15 residues. V lost 3 bases, J lost 0 bases, and 9 bases lay in between. Germline V CDR1 and CDR2: LNHDA, SQIVND (reference sequence). CDR3 DNA: TGTGCCAGTAGTATCCAACTAGCCTCCTACAATGAGCAGTTCTTC. Amino acids: CASSIQLASYNEQFF.

CDR3 in DNA: TGTGCCAGCAGTCGTACACTGGGCGCAGATACGCAGTATTTT. Its translation is CASSRTLGADTQYF. The rearrangement joins TRBV6-5 to TRBJ2-3; D is uncertain. Trimming took off 5 bases at V and 4 bases at J, with 13 bases between the two ends. The CDR3 extends over 14 amino acids. CDR1 MNHEY and CDR2 SVGAGI come from the germline V gene.

This clone showed up just a few times. This chain connects TRBV10-3 to TRBJ2-7; D is ambiguous. The germline V gene encodes CDR1 ENHRY and CDR2 SYGVKD. V was clipped by 4 bases and J by 3 bases, with 7 bases between them. The CDR3 runs 12 residues. The CDR3 reads CAISAQLYEQYF. CDR3 in DNA: TGTGCCATCAGTGCCCAGCTCTACGAGCAGTACTTC.

CDR3 DNA sequence: TGTGCCAGCAGGGGGGGGACAGTGAGTGAAAAACTGTTTTTT. Its protein product is CASRGGTVSEKLFF. The chain joins TRBV7-9 to TRBJ1-4; 7 nucleotides line up with TRBD1. The junction had 8 bases not matched to a gene; V was cut back by 6 bases and J by 7 bases. The length of the CDR3 is 14 residues. CDR1 and CDR2 from the germline V gene are SEHNR and FQNEAQ (reference sequence). Drawing the rest from reference TRBV7-9 and TRBJ1-4, the complete variable domain is DTGVSQNPRHKITKRGQNVTFRCDPISEHNRLYWYRQTLGQGPEFLTYFQNEAQLEKSRLLSDRFSAERPKGSFSTLEIQRTEQGDSAMYLCASRGGTVSEKLFFGSGTQLSVL.

The rearrangement uses TRBV2 and TRBJ2-3; D might be TRBD1 or TRBD2, each matching 6 bases. Trimming shortened V by 7 bases and J by 4 bases, and 9 bases separated the two germline ends. Germline CDR1 and CDR2: SNHLY and FYNNEI. This CDR3 is built from 12 residues. CDR3 protein: CASKGGPDTQYF. The DNA of the CDR3 is TGTGCCAGCAAGGGGGGCCCAGATACGCAGTATTTT.

The chain recombines TRBV7-9 with TRBJ2-3, with 7 positions matching TRBD2. Losses at the gene ends were 5 bases for V and 2 bases for J; bases not matched to a gene: 4. Germline values: CDR1 SEHNR, CDR2 FQNEAQ (reference sequence). This CDR3 has 14 residues. For the CDR3, the DNA is TGTGCCAGCAGCCGGGGGGACTTCACAGATACGCAGTATTTT. This encodes CASSRGDFTDTQYF. Looking up the rest from reference TRBV7-9 and TRBJ2-3 gives the full variable domain: DTGVSQNPRHKITKRGQNVTFRCDPISEHNRLYWYRQTLGQGPEFLTYFQNEAQLEKSRLLSDRFSAERPKGSFSTLEIQRTEQGDSAMYLCASSRGDFTDTQYFGPGTRLTVL.

The gene calls are TRBV7-2 and TRBJ1-4; no clear D. Germline values: CDR1 SGHTA, CDR2 FQGNSA. Trimming stripped 3 bases from V and 0 bases from J, with 8 bases between. This CDR3 is 15 amino acids long. This CDR3 is CASSFRPATNEKLFF. The CDR3 DNA is TGTGCCAGCAGCTTCCGGCCCGCAACTAATGAAAAACTGTTTTTT.

This rearrangement joins TRBV5-1 to TRBJ1-4; 10 bases fit TRBD1. The CDR3 length is 17 residues. J was trimmed by 2 bases and V by 4 bases; bases with no gene match: 8. The germline V gene has CDR1 SGHRS and CDR2 YFSETQ. Here the CDR3 DNA reads TGCGCCAGCAGCGGCGGACAGGGGGTGAGGACTAATGAAAAACTGTTTTTT. Its translation is CASSGGQGVRTNEKLFF.

The chain employs TRBV7-9 and TRBJ1-2; D remains unclear. Per the germline V gene, CDR1 is SEHNR and CDR2 is FQNEAQ (reference sequence). The CDR3 sequence is 15 residues long. Deletions cut 0 bases from V and 0 bases from J, with 8 bases between. CDR3 residues: CASSLARTSNYGYTF. CDR3 sequence (DNA): TGTGCCAGCAGCTTAGCCCGGACGTCTAACTATGGCTACACCTTC.

This chain links TRBV1 with TRBJ2-2. TRBV1 is termed a pseudogene. This CDR3 is 16 amino acids long. The CDR3 reads CTSSQVAASNTGELFF. As DNA, the CDR3 is TGCACCAGCAGCCAAGTCGCAGCTTCGAACACCGGGGAGCTGTTTTTT.

V gene TRBV2 combines with J gene TRBJ2-7; a possible D gene is TRBD1 (5 bases). Deletions cut 3 bases from V and 1 base from J, with 13 bases between. Germline V gives CDR1 SNHLY, CDR2 FYNNEI. The CDR3 has 15 amino acids. The CDR3 is CASSDDSKASYEQYF. CDR3 DNA: TGTGCCAGCAGTGACGACAGCAAGGCTTCCTACGAGCAGTACTTC. The full variable domain, its missing parts supplied by reference TRBV2 and TRBJ2-7, is EPEVTQTPSHQVTQMGQEVILRCVPISNHLYFYWYRQILGQKVEFLVSFYNNEISEKSEIFDDQFSVERPDGSNFTLKIRSTKLEDSAMYFCASSDDSKASYEQYFGPGTRLTVT.

The chain recombines TRBV2 with TRBJ2-3, with 8 bases lining up with TRBD2. With V trimmed by 5 bases and J by 3 bases, 4 bases remained unmatched. The CDR3 loop spans 14 amino acids. CDR1 and CDR2 from the germline V gene are SNHLY and FYNNEI. In DNA, the CDR3 is TGTGCCAGCAGTTACAGCGGGGGAACAGATACGCAGTATTTT. This sequence encodes CASSYSGGTDTQYF.

The chain links TRBV6-5 to TRBJ1-6, with a possible D match to TRBD1 (6 bases). The CDR3 has 12 residues. V dropped 6 bases and J dropped 8 bases, with 8 bases sitting between them. Per germline, CDR1 MNHEY and CDR2 SVGAGI. The CDR3 sequence is CASRTGDSPLHF. The CDR3 DNA is TGTGCCAGCAGGACAGGAGATTCACCCCTCCACTTT.

The sample holds one count of this clone. This sequence joins TRBV5-4 and TRBJ1-2; 11 nucleotides align to TRBD1. Trimming took 5 bases from V and 14 from J; bases not matched to a gene: 14. This CDR3 contains 14 residues. CDR1 and CDR2 (germline): SGHNT, YYREEE (reference sequence). The CDR3 DNA reads as TGTGCCAGCAGACGTGGGGGGGACAGGGGGACAGTTACCTTC. Translation: CASRRGGDRGTVTF.

About this clone: The same CDR3 can be traced to other DNA sequences in this sample. V is TRBV7-2 and J is TRBJ1-5; D gene unclear. The CDR3 is 15 amino acids. The V gene's germline CDR1 is SGHTA and CDR2 FQGNSA. With 0 bases removed from V and 0 bases from J, the gap between germline ends came to 6 bases. CDR3 coding DNA: TGTGCCAGCAGCTTAGCCGGGGATAGCAATCAGCCCCAGCATTTT. Translated, it gives CASSLAGDSNQPQHF. Full variable domain (missing parts from reference TRBV7-2 and TRBJ1-5): GAGVSQSPSNKVTEKGKDVELRCDPISGHTALYWYRQSLGQGLEFLIYFQGNSAPDKSGLPSDRFSAERTGGSVSTLTIQRTQQEDSAVYLCASSLAGDSNQPQHFGDGTRLSIL.

The rearrangement links TRBV6-6 to TRBJ2-7; D is possibly TRBD2 (6 bases). Germline V gene data show CDR1 as MNHNY and CDR2 as SVGAGI (reference sequence). V lost 7 bases to trimming and J lost 1 base, with 14 bases between them. The CDR3 has 14 amino acids. The CDR3 DNA sequence: TGTGCCAGCACCCTAGGTGGGGGGTCCTACGAGCAGTACTTC. This sequence encodes CASTLGGGSYEQYF.

This clone was seen more than once but under ten times. The CDR3 DNA reads as TGCGCCAGCAGCTGGGACAGGGTAAATGAGCAGTTCTTC. Translation: CASSWDRVNEQFF. This chain links TRBV5-1 with TRBJ2-1; 9 bases align to TRBD1. V dropped 3 bases and J dropped 7; count of bases not matched to a gene: 2. CDR3 length: 13 amino acids. Germline loops: CDR1 SGHRS, CDR2 YFSETQ.

CDR3 sequence reads: CASSSSLAGSGSNQPQHF. As DNA, the CDR3 is TGTGCCAGCAGCTCTAGCCTGGCAGGGAGCGGTAGCAATCAGCCCCAGCATTTT. This rearrangement joins TRBV11-2 to TRBJ1-5; D possibly corresponds to TRBD1 (5 bases). V was clipped by 4 bases and J by 0 bases, with 19 bases between them. In germline, CDR1 is SGHAT, CDR2 FQNNGV. This CDR3 is built from 18 residues. Full variable domain (rest looked up from reference TRBV11-2 and TRBJ1-5): EAGVAQSPRYKIIEKRQSVAFWCNPISGHATLYWYQQILGQGPKLLIQFQNNGVVDDSQLPKDRFSAERLKGVDSTLKIQPAKLEDSAVYLCASSSSLAGSGSNQPQHFGDGTRLSIL.

The chain uses TRBV5-1 and TRBJ2-7, with 9 bases identical to TRBD2. Germline V lookup: CDR1 SGHRS, CDR2 YFSETQ. The V segment lost 0 bases and the J segment 5 bases; nucleotides outside the gene matches: 3. The CDR3 totals 14 residues. CDR3 amino acids: CASSLVLAGNEQYF. For the CDR3, the DNA is TGCGCCAGCAGCTTGGTGCTAGCGGGGAACGAGCAGTACTTC.

The chain carries TRBV7-2 and TRBJ1-3; D unclear. Germline V gene sequence: CDR1 SGHTA, CDR2 FQGNSA. The V and J ends lost 0 bases and 1 base respectively, with 4 bases between them. CDR3 length: 14 residues. The CDR3 protein is CASSLAGSGNTIYF. The CDR3 DNA reads as TGTGCCAGCAGCTTAGCCGGGTCTGGAAACACCATATATTTT.

The gene calls are TRBV11-2 and TRBJ1-3, with 10 positions matching TRBD1. This CDR3 contains 15 residues. The germline V gene encodes CDR1 SGHAT and CDR2 FQNNGV. V lost 3 bases and J lost 4; bases outside the gene matches: 3. CDR3 residues: CASSLGTGAGNTIYF. The CDR3 region has the DNA TGTGCCAGCAGCTTGGGGACAGGGGCGGGAAACACCATATATTTT.

V is TRBV7-2 and J is TRBJ2-3, with D possibly being TRBD2 (7 bases). This CDR3 comprises 17 residues. In germline, CDR1 is SGHTA, CDR2 FQGNSA. Between the trimmed V and J ends, which lost 1 base and 6 bases, there was a span of 20 bases. The CDR3: CASSLEGSGGGMDTQYF. CDR3 bases: TGTGCCAGCAGCTTAGAGGGCTCGGGGGGCGGGATGGATACGCAGTATTTT.

V usage is TRBV7-2 and J usage is TRBJ1-6; 8 nucleotides agree with TRBD1. After removal of 2 bases from V and 10 bases from J, the junction contained 10 bases not matched to a gene. The CDR3 is 16 amino acids. CDR1 SGHTA and CDR2 FQGNSA come from the germline V gene. CDR3 DNA: TGTGCCAGCAGCTTAAAAAACGACAGGGGATACTCACCCCTCCACTTT. This encodes CASSLKNDRGYSPLHF.

The rearrangement uses TRBV5-1 and TRBJ2-3; weak D call: TRBD2 (6 bases). Germline CDR1 is SGHRS and CDR2 is YFSETQ. The V end was cut by 0 bases, the J end by 2 bases, with 13 bases between. The CDR3 has 16 residues. The CDR3 sequence: CASSLAGGGATDTQYF. DNA of the CDR3: TGCGCCAGCAGCTTGGCCGGGGGTGGGGCCACAGATACGCAGTATTTT.

The chain couples TRBV7-6 to TRBJ1-2; the match to TRBD1 covers 9 bases. Germline loops: CDR1 SGHVS, CDR2 FNYEAQ. Trimming cost V 3 bases and J 4 bases; bases outside gene matches: 3. The CDR3 consists of 14 residues. The CDR3 protein is CASSLGDRAYGYTF. The CDR3 DNA follows: TGTGCCAGCAGCTTGGGGGACAGGGCCTATGGCTACACCTTC.

This chain links TRBV7-9 with TRBJ1-2; D call uncertain. The germline V gene encodes CDR1 SEHNR and CDR2 FQNEAQ (reference sequence). V dropped 4 bases and J dropped 7 bases, with 16 bases sitting between them. The CDR3 loop spans 14 amino acids. CDR3 region: CASSSRTLHTGYTF. The DNA for the CDR3 is TGTGCCAGCAGCTCCCGGACTCTACATACTGGCTACACCTTC. Variable domain in full (rest from reference TRBV7-9 and TRBJ1-2): DTGVSQNPRHKITKRGQNVTFRCDPISEHNRLYWYRQTLGQGPEFLTYFQNEAQLEKSRLLSDRFSAERPKGSFSTLEIQRTEQGDSAMYLCASSSRTLHTGYTFGSGTRLTVV.

V gene TRBV5-4 combines with J gene TRBJ2-5; D may match TRBD1 or TRBD2 (5 bases each). The CDR3 totals 14 residues. Germline CDR1 reads SGHNT; CDR2 reads YYREEE (reference sequence). The V end lost 5 bases, the J end lost 3 bases, and 14 bases lay between the germline ends. CDR3 protein: CASSRAGREETQYF. The CDR3 bases are TGTGCCAGCAGTCGGGCGGGCAGGGAAGAGACCCAGTACTTC.